One and the same sample provided the 13 T cell receptor beta chains below, sequenced in a study of immune heterogeneity within non-small cell lung tumors. CDR3 of TCR beta was amplified by multiplex PCR that used 32 V and 13 J primers. Each CDR3 protein gets one entry after TCRdb re-called the multiplex PCR reads with MiXCR. The data show more than 10,000 distinct CDR3 sequences, with approximately 22% seen just once and roughly 12% held by the top ten. Bulk tumor genomic DNA, around 580 ng per sample, was used as template. Spaced far apart, several biopsies were taken from each primary tumor during surgery. These patients got curative surgery after being newly diagnosed with untreated non-small cell lung cancer. The sequencing sample was made of lung tumor tissue. These receptors originate from a man aged 50-59 years with non-small cell lung cancer.

This clonotype has a handful of counts. CDR3 region: CASSQGPGSFDEQFF. As DNA, the CDR3 is TGTGCCAGCAGCCAAGGACCAGGGTCCTTTGATGAGCAGTTCTTC. The chain couples TRBV3-1 to TRBJ2-1; tentatively, D is TRBD1 (5 bases). Germline V CDR1 and CDR2: LGHDT, YNNKEL (reference sequence). V was shortened by 1 base and J by 8 bases, with 15 bases between the two germline ends. The CDR3 length is 15 residues.

This clonotype was recorded many times. The chain recombines TRBV5-1 with TRBJ2-1, with 11 bases that match TRBD1. Losses at the gene ends were 4 bases for V and 8 bases for J; bases not matched to a gene: 5. Per the germline V gene, CDR1 is SGHRS and CDR2 is YFSETQ. CDR3 length equals 14 residues. The CDR3 sequence: CASSRDRGSDEQFF. CDR3 in DNA: TGCGCCAGCAGCAGGGACAGGGGGAGCGATGAGCAGTTCTTC.

The CDR3 DNA is TGCAGTGCTAGTCCAGGGGGGGGCAAAGGGGAGCTGTTTTTT. Protein product: CSASPGGGKGELFF. The rearrangement joins TRBV20-1 to TRBJ2-2; D may correspond to TRBD1 or TRBD2 (7 bases each). CDR1 and CDR2 (germline): DFQATT, SNEGSKA (reference sequence). CDR3 size: 14 residues. Trimming removed 3 bases from V and 8 bases from J, with 16 bases in between.

This clonotype was counted ten times or more. The V gene is TRBV20-1, the J gene TRBJ2-7, with D uncertain. The V and J ends lost 2 bases and 5 bases respectively, with 13 bases between them. Germline lookup yields CDR1 DFQATT and CDR2 SNEGSKA (reference sequence). This CDR3 is built from 13 residues. DNA for the CDR3: TGCAGTGCTAGAACGACATTTAGGAACGAGCAGTACTTC. Protein sequence: CSARTTFRNEQYF.

The table lists this clonotype with a few counts. With a much larger clone just one base away, this may be a read error. CDR3 loop: CAGSPRQGGLYEQYF. The CDR3 DNA follows: TGTGCCGGTAGTCCGCGACAGGGGGGACTCTACGAGCAGTACTTC. V is TRBV19 and J is TRBJ2-7; 9 bases line up with TRBD1. Per germline, CDR1 LNHDA and CDR2 SQIVND (reference sequence). The CDR3 is 15 amino acids.

In this sample, this clonotype is large. The genes are TRBV7-9 and TRBJ2-1; 13 bases map to TRBD2. Germline V gene data show CDR1 as SEHNR and CDR2 as FQNEAQ (reference sequence). CDR3 length: 17 amino acids. Trimming cost V 4 bases and J 0 bases; bases outside gene matches: 3. The CDR3 loop reads CASSSGTSGISYNEQFF. CDR3 sequence (DNA): TGTGCCAGCAGCTCCGGGACTAGCGGGATCTCCTACAATGAGCAGTTCTTC.

J is TRBJ2-5 and V is TRBV5-1, with D unclear. In germline, CDR1 is SGHRS, CDR2 YFSETQ. The CDR3 runs to 15 residues. The V end was cut by 0 bases, the J end by 3 bases, with 12 bases between. CDR3 nucleotide sequence: TGCGCCAGCAGCTTGGAAGGGCAGTTAAAAGAGACCCAGTACTTC. Translated: CASSLEGQLKETQYF.

This clonotype is classed as medium-sized. The V gene is TRBV6-1, the J gene TRBJ1-5; 7 nucleotides line up with TRBD1. Germline trimming cut 5 bases from V and 1 base from J; bases unmatched to any gene: 2. Germline V gives CDR1 MNHNS, CDR2 SASEGT. This CDR3 is 14 amino acids long. The CDR3 DNA reads as TGTGCCAGCAGTTGGACAGGCAGCAATCAGCCCCAGCATTTT. Amino acid sequence: CASSWTGSNQPQHF.

Note on this clonotype: The germline gene is not matched at one end of the junction; a read error may be the cause. The rearrangement joins TRBV7-2 to TRBJ1-5, with D unresolved. The CDR3 is 14 amino acids. CDR1 is SGHTA and CDR2 is FQGNSA in the germline V gene. The CDR3 reads CASSLIYSNQPQNF. CDR3 DNA sequence: TGTGCCAGCAGCTTAATCTATAGCAATCAGCCCCAGAATTTT.

V gene TRBV6-1 combines with J gene TRBJ2-2; 8 nucleotides align to TRBD2. Germline V gene lookup returns CDR1 MNHNS and CDR2 SASEGT. The CDR3 has 14 amino acids. V dropped 10 bases and J dropped 10; count of bases not matched to a gene: 14. CDR3: CATGVSGSDEELFF. The CDR3 nucleotides read TGTGCCACCGGAGTCAGCGGGAGTGACGAGGAGCTGTTTTTT.

Note on this clonotype: Since a much larger clone is just one base distant, this may be a read error. The V call is TRBV6-2 or TRBV6-3, the J call TRBJ2-2; possibly TRBD2 for D (5 bases). Germline lookup yields CDR1 MNHEY and CDR2 SVGEGT. V lost 1 base and J lost 2, with 8 bases in between. This CDR3 has 15 amino acids. CDR3 nucleotide sequence: TGTGCCAGCAGTTACTTGGACTTCAACACCGGGGAGCTGTTTTTT. It encodes CASSYLDFNTGELFF.

The sample holds many counts of this clonotype. The chain carries TRBV5-5 and TRBJ1-2; D is perhaps TRBD1 (5 bases). The CDR3 contains 15 residues. V was pared by 0 bases and J by 0 bases, with 9 bases between. Germline loops: CDR1 SGHKS, CDR2 YYEKEE (reference sequence). CDR3 region: CASSLATTANYGYTF. CDR3 sequence (DNA): TGTGCCAGCAGCTTGGCTACGACAGCTAACTATGGCTACACCTTC. The full variable domain, with the rest looked up from reference TRBV5-5 and TRBJ1-2, is DAGVTQSPTHLIKTRGQQVTLRCSPISGHKSVSWYQQVLGQGPQFIFQYYEKEERGRGNFPDRFSARQFPNYSSELNVNALLLGDSALYLCASSLATTANYGYTFGSGTRLTVV.

This clonotype counts as medium-sized. This sequence joins TRBV10-2 and TRBJ2-7; D is perhaps TRBD2 (5 bases). The CDR3 has 14 residues. CDR1 and CDR2 (germline): WSHSY, SAAADI. The V end was cut by 7 bases, the J end by 2 bases, with 15 bases between. The CDR3 DNA sequence: TGCGCCAGCAAGAGCGGTGACCCTCCCTACGAGCAGTACTTC. It specifies CASKSGDPPYEQYF.